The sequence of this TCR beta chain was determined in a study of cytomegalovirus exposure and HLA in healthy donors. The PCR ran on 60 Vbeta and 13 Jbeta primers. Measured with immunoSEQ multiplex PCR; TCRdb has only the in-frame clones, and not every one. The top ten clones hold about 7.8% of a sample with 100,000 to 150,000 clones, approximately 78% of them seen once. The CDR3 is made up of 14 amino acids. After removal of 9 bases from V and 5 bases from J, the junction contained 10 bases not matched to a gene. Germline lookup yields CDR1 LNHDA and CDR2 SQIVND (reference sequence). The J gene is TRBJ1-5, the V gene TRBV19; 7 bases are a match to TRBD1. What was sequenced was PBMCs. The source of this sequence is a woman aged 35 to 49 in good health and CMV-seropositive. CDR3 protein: CASRDRVLDQPQHF. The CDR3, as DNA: TGTGCCAGCCGAGACAGGGTCTTGGATCAGCCCCAGCATTTT.